This T cell receptor beta chain stems from a study of blood T cell repertoires in COVID-19. Overall study context: The samples span acute and convalescent COVID-19 from the United States, Italy and Spain. Sources were T cells, B-cell-depleted T cells, or PBMCs; the material itself was cDNA or gDNA.

Source study methods: Counts of nucleated cells, estimated from reference gene primer amplification, were obtained. Method: immunoSEQ multiplex PCR; TCRdb's copy keeps in-frame clones and lacks some. That table furnishes V, J and clone size, whereas the DNA furnished D and trimming. The profile shows 150,000 to 200,000 clones, around 85% of them singletons. The CDR3 is 15 residues long. CDR1 is MRHNA, CDR2 SNTAGT, per germline. The V segment lost 2 bases and the J segment 8 bases; nucleotides outside the gene matches: 8. This receptor was taken from a man in his sixties with active or convalescent COVID-19. The V call is TRBV6-4, the J call TRBJ2-1; 8 nucleotides match TRBD1. Sequenced sample: peripheral blood. The CDR3 here is CASSDRQGRYDEQFF. CDR3 DNA sequence: TGTGCCAGCAGTGACCGACAGGGGAGGTACGATGAGCAGTTCTTC.